This T cell receptor beta chain was sequenced during a study of cytomegalovirus exposure and HLA in healthy donors. This clone showed up just once. The PCR used 60 Vbeta and 13 Jbeta primers. Repertoires were generated with immunoSEQ multiplex PCR, while TCRdb's copy carries only in-frame clones and drops some. The sample contains about 200,000 clones, 75% to 85% of which appear only once. The sequenced sample was PBMCs. This sequence originates from a woman aged 50 to 60 in good health and CMV-seropositive.

CDR3 DNA sequence: TGTGCCAGCAGTGAGACAGGGGAGTTTTCACCCCTCCACTTT. Protein sequence: CASSETGEFSPLHF. This sequence joins TRBV27 and TRBJ1-6, with TRBD1 matching over 8 bases. The V gene end was trimmed by 5 bases and the J gene end by 9 bases; junction bases not matched to a gene: 6. Germline lookup yields CDR1 MNHEY and CDR2 SMNVEV (reference sequence). The CDR3 runs to 14 residues.